This passage covers 28 T cell receptor beta chains from one sample sequenced in a study of blood T cells in healthy people across ages. Alongside a J-beta primer mix, a sample-barcoded 5' primer served in a second PCR lasting about 7 to 11 cycles. TCRdb reprocessed the 5' RACE reads with MiXCR, giving one entry per CDR3 protein. The sample contains approximately 2,000,000 distinct CDR3 sequences, 30% to 40% of which appear only once. Sequencing was done on a sample of blood. The receptors come from a human donor in good health.

This clonotype was seen just once. This chain joins TRBV12-3 or TRBV12-4 and TRBJ1-1; tentatively, D is TRBD1 (6 bases). With 8 bases removed from V and 1 base from J, the gap between germline ends came to 14 bases. The CDR3 contains 14 residues. The CDR3 DNA reads TGTGCCAGCGGACCGGACAGACCGAACACTGAAGCTTTCTTT. Translating gives CASGPDRPNTEAFF.

This clonotype was recorded once. The rearrangement joins TRBV7-2 to TRBJ2-5; a weak D match, TRBD1 (5 bases). V was pared by 1 base and J by 4 bases, with 10 bases between. The germline gives CDR1 SGHTA, CDR2 FQGNSA. There are 14 residues in the CDR3. CDR3 nucleotide sequence: TGTGCCAGCAGCTTAGGTCCCAGGGTAGAGACCCAGTACTTC. Its translation is CASSLGPRVETQYF. The complete variable domain, with remaining parts taken from reference TRBV7-2 and TRBJ2-5, reads GAGVSQSPSNKVTEKGKDVELRCDPISGHTALYWYRQSLGQGLEFLIYFQGNSAPDKSGLPSDRFSAERTGGSVSTLTIQRTQQEDSAVYLCASSLGPRVETQYFGPGTRLLVL.

This clonotype was counted a few times. The chain uses TRBV7-2 and TRBJ2-3; perhaps TRBD2 as D (6 bases). With 3 bases removed from V and 0 bases from J, the gap between germline ends came to 10 bases. The germline gives CDR1 SGHTA, CDR2 FQGNSA. The CDR3 sequence is 15 residues long. CDR3 nucleotides: TGTGCCAGCAGCTTTGAAGGGACTAGCACAGATACGCAGTATTTT. Translating gives CASSFEGTSTDTQYF. The entire variable domain, with the rest obtained from reference TRBV7-2 and TRBJ2-3, is as follows: GAGVSQSPSNKVTEKGKDVELRCDPISGHTALYWYRQSLGQGLEFLIYFQGNSAPDKSGLPSDRFSAERTGGSVSTLTIQRTQQEDSAVYLCASSFEGTSTDTQYFGPGTRLTVL.

The genes are TRBV12-3 or TRBV12-4 and TRBJ1-1; no firm D call. CDR3 size: 15 residues. Between the trimmed V and J ends, which lost 6 bases and 5 bases, there was a span of 19 bases. The CDR3 is CASRPRARERTEAFF. The CDR3 DNA is TGTGCCAGCAGACCGCGGGCTAGGGAACGAACTGAAGCTTTCTTT.

This clonotype was seen a few times. Germline and junction disagree at one end, which may indicate a read error. The chain combines TRBV6-6 with TRBJ2-3; no definite D call. This CDR3 comprises 12 residues. Per germline, CDR1 MNHNY and CDR2 SVGAGI (reference sequence). CDR3 sequence (DNA): TGTGCCAGCAGCTACTACGGAGATACGCAGTATTTT. This codes for CASSYYGDTQYF.

The rearrangement joins TRBV4-2 to TRBJ2-4, with 7 bases identical to TRBD2. The tail of the sequence fits TRBJ2-7 better, so the J call may be wrong. Germline CDR1 and CDR2: LGHNA and YNFKEQ. The CDR3 totals 16 residues. The CDR3 sequence is CASSQVPGRSPYEQYF. In nucleotides, the CDR3 is TGTGCCAGCAGCCAAGTCCCCGGGAGGTCCCCCTACGAGCAGTACTTC.

This clonotype was observed a single time. V and J are TRBV5-5 and TRBJ1-2; D perhaps matches TRBD1 (5 bases). The V and J ends lost 4 bases and 6 bases respectively, with 25 bases between them. Looked up from germline, CDR1 is SGHKS and CDR2 is YYEKEE (reference sequence). The CDR3 spans 17 residues. The chain's CDR3 is CASSPLRRGFLVNGYTF. CDR3 bases: TGTGCCAGCAGCCCACTACGACGGGGCTTTCTCGTGAATGGCTACACCTTC.

The CDR3 protein is CASRGLAGGPSEQFF. Written as DNA, the CDR3 is TGCGCCAGCCGGGGGCTAGCGGGGGGGCCAAGTGAGCAGTTCTTC. V usage is TRBV5-1 and J usage is TRBJ2-1, with TRBD2 matching over 12 bases. The CDR3 contains 15 residues. V gave up 7 bases and J gave up 9 bases; unmatched junction bases: 11. Germline lookup yields CDR1 SGHRS and CDR2 YFSETQ.

On this clonotype: A read error may account for a junction end that differs from germline. The chain joins TRBV12-3 or TRBV12-4 to TRBJ1-2, with unresolved D. This CDR3 is 13 amino acids long. CDR3 bases: TGTGTCAGCAGTCAGTCCCATAACTATGGCTACACCTTC. This codes for CVSSQSHNYGYTF.

On this clonotype itself: This may be a read error: a much more frequent sequence differs by one nucleotide. The chain joins TRBV20-1 to TRBJ1-2; D unclear. The germline gives CDR1 DFQATT, CDR2 SNEGSKA (reference sequence). This CDR3 spans 11 amino acids. V lost 6 bases and J 2 bases, leaving 7 bases between the germline ends. The CDR3, as DNA: TGCAGTGCCCCGGACAACTATGGCTACACCTTC. Translating gives CSAPDNYGYTF.

This chain uses TRBV7-9 with TRBJ1-1; the D gene is possibly TRBD1 (6 bases). The germline V gene has CDR1 SEHNR and CDR2 FQNEAQ (reference sequence). The CDR3 is made up of 16 amino acids. The ends were cut back, 5 bases at V and 8 bases at J, with 24 bases in the middle. The CDR3 DNA sequence: TGTGCCAGCAGCAGCCTACAGGGTCGATTGGGTGTGGAAGCTTTCTTT. Its protein is CASSSLQGRLGVEAFF.

This clonotype has more than one count but fewer than ten. The chain employs TRBV2 and TRBJ2-7; D uncertain. V was clipped by 2 bases and J by 1 base, with 3 bases between them. Germline CDR1 reads SNHLY; CDR2 reads FYNNEI. CDR3 length: 12 residues. CDR3 sequence: CASSERSYEQYF. As DNA, the CDR3 is TGTGCCAGCAGTGAAAGGTCCTACGAGCAGTACTTC.

The chain is built from TRBV4-2 and TRBJ1-2, with a weak D call TRBD1 (6 bases). The CDR3 runs to 16 residues. Trimming left V 1 base short and J 4 bases short, with 16 bases between. CDR1 and CDR2 from the germline V gene are LGHNA and YNFKEQ. CDR3 sequence reads: CASSQGGGGDVYGYTF. The CDR3 DNA follows: TGTGCCAGCAGCCAAGGCGGGGGCGGGGATGTCTATGGCTACACCTTC.

V gene TRBV18 combines with J gene TRBJ2-4; D gene ambiguous. This CDR3 has 14 residues. V lost 0 bases and J 1 base, leaving 4 bases between the germline ends. Germline loops: CDR1 KGHSH, CDR2 LQKENI. CDR3: CASSPPAAKNIQYF. Written as DNA, the CDR3 is TGTGCCAGCTCACCACCGGCGGCCAAAAACATTCAGTACTTC.

Many counts were recorded for this clonotype. V usage is TRBV5-1 and J usage is TRBJ2-6, with no clear D. Germline V gene lookup returns CDR1 SGHRS and CDR2 YFSETQ. The CDR3 extends over 14 amino acids. V lost 4 bases to trimming and J lost 0 bases, with 5 bases between them. CDR3 nucleotides: TGCGCCAGCAGCCTCTACTCTGGGGCCAACGTCCTGACTTTC. This gives the protein CASSLYSGANVLTF.

The gene calls are TRBV28 and TRBJ1-2, with 12 nucleotides matching TRBD1. Germline V gene sequence: CDR1 MDHEN, CDR2 SYDVKM. V shed 6 bases and J 3 bases; nucleotides not matched to a gene: 2. The CDR3 is 14 residues long. In nucleotides, the CDR3 is TGTGCCAGCAGGGGACAGGGGGCTTACTATGGCTACACCTTC. It codes for CASRGQGAYYGYTF.

This clonotype was observed a handful of times. The chain recombines TRBV4-3 with TRBJ2-3, with 14 nucleotides matching TRBD2. The CDR3 contains 17 residues. With 4 bases clipped from V and 5 bases from J, the junction kept 8 bases outside the gene matches. Germline CDR1 is LGHNA and CDR2 is YSLEER. The CDR3 coding sequence is TGCGCCAGCAGCCCGGGACTAGCGGGGGACTCGGGAGATACGCAGTATTTT. Its protein product is CASSPGLAGDSGDTQYF.

This clonotype was counted between two and nine times. CDR3: CASSQFQSTGEQYF. CDR3 DNA sequence: TGTGCCAGCAGCCAGTTTCAATCAACGGGGGAGCAGTACTTC. The chain links TRBV7-2 to TRBJ2-7; weak D call: TRBD2 (5 bases). Per germline, CDR1 SGHTA and CDR2 FQGNSA. V was trimmed by 5 bases and J by 7 bases, leaving 18 bases between them. The CDR3 runs 14 residues.

Only a few counts were recorded for this clonotype. This chain connects TRBV7-3 to TRBJ1-2, with unresolved D. V shed 4 bases and J shed 4 bases, with 16 bases lying between them. This CDR3 region has 15 residues. CDR1 is SGHTA, CDR2 FQGTGA, per germline. CDR3: CASSSMGADFYGYTF. For the CDR3, the DNA is TGTGCCAGCAGCTCGATGGGTGCGGACTTCTATGGCTACACCTTC.

V usage is TRBV7-9 and J usage is TRBJ1-2, with 9 bases matching TRBD1. The CDR3 contains 13 residues. V lost 5 bases and J lost 10; bases outside the gene matches: 8. CDR1 SEHNR and CDR2 FQNEAQ come from the germline V gene (reference sequence). The CDR3 sequence: CASSVGTGRNYTF. The DNA for the CDR3 is TGTGCCAGCAGCGTTGGGACAGGGAGGAACTACACCTTC. Full variable domain (outside the CDR3, taken from reference TRBV7-9 and TRBJ1-2): DTGVSQNPRHKITKRGQNVTFRCDPISEHNRLYWYRQTLGQGPEFLTYFQNEAQLEKSRLLSDRFSAERPKGSFSTLEIQRTEQGDSAMYLCASSVGTGRNYTFGSGTRLTVV.

This clonotype was observed a few times. The chain couples TRBV20-1 to TRBJ2-7; no clear D gene. Trimming removed 3 bases from V and 2 bases from J, with 17 bases in between. CDR3 length: 15 amino acids. Per germline, CDR1 DFQATT and CDR2 SNEGSKA (reference sequence). The CDR3 DNA reads as TGCAGTGCTAGTACGGCTAGTAGTGGGCCCTACGAGCAGTACTTC. Its protein is CSASTASSGPYEQYF.

The table lists this clonotype with a few counts. This sequence joins TRBV7-2 and TRBJ2-5; D not certain. The CDR3 extends over 14 amino acids. Germline assignment: CDR1 SGHTA and CDR2 FQGNSA. V was shortened by 1 base and J by 5 bases, with 11 bases between the two germline ends. CDR3 sequence reads: CASSLGAIPETQYF. In nucleotides, the CDR3 is TGTGCCAGCAGCTTAGGGGCCATCCCGGAGACCCAGTACTTC.

The chain joins TRBV10-3 to TRBJ2-7, with D possibly matching TRBD2 (5 bases). Trimming cost V 4 bases and J 5 bases, with 9 bases left between them. CDR1 is ENHRY, CDR2 SYGVKD, per germline. This CDR3 has 12 residues. CDR3 region: CAISGSGDEQYF. CDR3 nucleotide sequence: TGTGCCATCAGTGGGTCCGGGGACGAGCAGTACTTC.

There are a few counts of this clonotype. The chain uses TRBV5-1 and TRBJ2-6; D not resolved. Germline V lookup: CDR1 SGHRS, CDR2 YFSETQ. CDR3 length equals 16 residues. V dropped 1 base and J dropped 4 bases, with 12 bases sitting between them. The CDR3 region is CASSLLSPSGANVLTF. In DNA form, the CDR3 reads TGCGCCAGCAGCTTGCTGTCCCCTTCGGGGGCCAACGTCCTGACTTTC.

This rearrangement joins TRBV6-2 or TRBV6-3 to TRBJ2-3, with a weak D call TRBD2 (6 bases). The CDR3 is made up of 13 amino acids. Germline loops: CDR1 MNHEY, CDR2 SVGEGT. Trimming shortened V by 2 bases and J by 8 bases, and 11 bases separated the two germline ends. The CDR3 spells CASSYGGSGTQYF. In nucleotides, the CDR3 is TGTGCCAGCAGTTACGGGGGGTCAGGTACGCAGTATTTT.

This clonotype showed up just a few times. V gene TRBV10-3 combines with J gene TRBJ1-1; no clear D gene. V was trimmed by 5 bases and J by 0 bases, leaving 10 bases between them. The germline V gene encodes CDR1 ENHRY and CDR2 SYGVKD. CDR3 length equals 14 residues. In DNA, the CDR3 is TGTGCCATCAGTCCGGACCGACTGAACACTGAAGCTTTCTTT. As protein: CAISPDRLNTEAFF.

The chain links TRBV19 to TRBJ2-2; D may correspond to TRBD1 or TRBD2 (5 bases each). The length of the CDR3 is 15 residues. Germline V lookup: CDR1 LNHDA, CDR2 SQIVND (reference sequence). V was cut by 4 bases and J by 6 bases, with 15 bases left in between. CDR3 DNA sequence: TGTGCCAGTAGTAAGGGGACCCCTGGGGCCGGGGAGCTGTTTTTT. This sequence encodes CASSKGTPGAGELFF.

The genes are TRBV10-3 and TRBJ2-5; 7 nucleotides line up with TRBD2. V lost 7 bases and J lost 3; bases outside the gene matches: 14. The CDR3 length is 16 residues. CDR1 and CDR2 (germline): ENHRY, SYGVKD. CDR3 in amino acids: CAIKSGGLTTEETQYF. CDR3 nucleotide sequence: TGTGCCATCAAATCGGGGGGACTAACTACCGAAGAGACCCAGTACTTC.